These 9 T cell receptor beta chains were sequenced from one sample in a study of blood T cell repertoires in COVID-19. Generated by immunoSEQ multiplex PCR, the TCRdb table keeps only in-frame clones and is missing some. The sample holds 230,000 or so clones, approximately 84% seen once. The sequenced material came from PBMCs or T cells enriched from blood (not recorded which). All receptors come from a woman aged 45-65 years who had been exposed to COVID-19.

V is TRBV6-5 and J is TRBJ2-3; TRBD2 matches 11 bases. The V segment lost 6 bases and the J segment 7 bases; nucleotides outside the gene matches: 3. CDR1 and CDR2 (germline): MNHEY, SVGAGI. This CDR3 contains 13 residues. CDR3 in amino acids: CASRTSGEHTQYF. The CDR3 DNA sequence: TGTGCCAGCAGGACTAGCGGGGAACATACGCAGTATTTT.

J is TRBJ2-3 and V is TRBV9; a weak D match, TRBD2 (6 bases). CDR1 SGDLS and CDR2 YYNGEE come from the germline V gene. V lost 4 bases and J 8 bases, leaving 14 bases between the germline ends. The CDR3 extends over 13 amino acids. The CDR3 sequence is CASSSGTGGTQYF. The DNA of the CDR3 is TGTGCCAGCAGCTCCGGGACTGGCGGTACGCAGTATTTT.

The chain recombines TRBV12-5 with TRBJ1-1, with D unresolved. CDR1 is LGHNT, CDR2 FRNRAP, per germline. Between the trimmed V and J ends, which lost 1 base and 0 bases, there was a span of 12 bases. CDR3 length: 16 residues. As DNA, the CDR3 is TGTGCTAGTGGTTTGGCCCCAGGAACGGTGAACACTGAAGCTTTCTTT. Translated, it gives CASGLAPGTVNTEAFF.

V and J are TRBV5-4 and TRBJ1-1; TRBD1 aligns across 9 bases. The CDR3 contains 15 residues. Per germline, CDR1 SGHNT and CDR2 YYREEE (reference sequence). V gave up 2 bases and J gave up 3 bases; unmatched junction bases: 5. The CDR3 sequence is CASSLRTGVDTEAFF. For the CDR3, the DNA is TGTGCCAGCAGCTTACGGACAGGGGTGGACACTGAAGCTTTCTTT.

This clone came up once. The J gene is TRBJ1-3, the V gene TRBV6-5; a weak D match, TRBD1 (6 bases). Germline V gives CDR1 MNHEY, CDR2 SVGAGI. CDR3 length: 12 residues. V dropped 8 bases and J dropped 3 bases, with 8 bases sitting between them. Here the CDR3 DNA reads TGTGCCAGCGGACAGCATGGAAACACCATATATTTT. Its protein product is CASGQHGNTIYF.

V and J are TRBV9 and TRBJ2-1; possibly TRBD2 for D (5 bases). Germline CDR1 is SGDLS and CDR2 is YYNGEE. Trimming cost V 0 bases and J 5 bases, with 9 bases left between them. The length of the CDR3 is 14 residues. The CDR3 DNA reads TGTGCCAGCAGCGTAGGGACTCCGAACAATGAGCAGTTCTTC. Encoded protein: CASSVGTPNNEQFF.

The rearrangement links TRBV19 to TRBJ1-2; maybe TRBD1 (6 bases). The CDR3 is made up of 16 amino acids. Trimming stripped 4 bases from V and 4 bases from J, with 19 bases between. From germline, CDR1 is LNHDA and CDR2 SQIVND (reference sequence). As DNA, the CDR3 is TGTGCCAGTAGTACCTTTGGCCCGGCAGGGGCCTATGGCTACACCTTC. Translating it yields CASSTFGPAGAYGYTF.

The CDR3 nucleotides are TGTGCCAGCGTAACAGATAGCAATCAGCCCCAGCATTTT. Its translation: CASVTDSNQPQHF. V usage is TRBV21-1 and J usage is TRBJ1-5; TRBD1 was called by the table and not checked on the DNA. TRBV21-1 is a pseudogene. The CDR3 loop spans 13 amino acids.

This clone was detected many times. The chain carries TRBV3-1 (or the pseudogene TRBV3-2) and TRBJ2-1; TRBD2 matches 10 bases. V was pared by 4 bases and J by 10 bases, with 10 bases of the junction left unmatched. Germline CDR1 reads LGHDT; CDR2 reads YNNKEL (reference sequence). The CDR3 runs to 15 residues. CDR3 coding DNA: TGTGCCAGCAGCCTACTAGCGGGGAGAGAAGGAGAGCAGTTCTTC. It translates to CASSLLAGREGEQFF.